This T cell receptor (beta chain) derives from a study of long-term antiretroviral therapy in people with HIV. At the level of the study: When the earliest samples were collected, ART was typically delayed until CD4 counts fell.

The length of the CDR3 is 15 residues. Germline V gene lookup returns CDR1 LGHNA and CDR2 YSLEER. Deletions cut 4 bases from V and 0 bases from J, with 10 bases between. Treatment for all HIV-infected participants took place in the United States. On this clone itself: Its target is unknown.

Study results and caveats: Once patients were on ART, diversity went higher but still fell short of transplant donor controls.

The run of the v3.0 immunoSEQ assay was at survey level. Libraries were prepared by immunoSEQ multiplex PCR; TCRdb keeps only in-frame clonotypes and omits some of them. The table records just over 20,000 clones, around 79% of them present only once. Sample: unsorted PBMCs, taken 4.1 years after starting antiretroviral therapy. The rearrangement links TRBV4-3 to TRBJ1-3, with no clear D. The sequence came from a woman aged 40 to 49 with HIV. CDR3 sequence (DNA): TGCGCCAGCAGCCCGGACTTCCACTCTGGAAACACCATATATTTT. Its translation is CASSPDFHSGNTIYF.